This T cell receptor beta chain was found in a study of OX40 agonist ivuxolimab in advanced cancers. The overall study: The patients received ivuxolimab by intravenous route every 2 weeks at 0.01 to 10 mg/kg. Participants, 70% to 90% male, averaged approximately 60 years of age, ranging from roughly 23 to 80. The eligibility criteria allowed prior anti-PD-1, anti-PD-L1 or anti-CTLA-4 therapy, and 40% had some.

Clones were sequenced by immunoSEQ multiplex PCR, and TCRdb holds only the in-frame ones, with some missing. This sample has 55,000 to 70,000 clones; 65% to 85% occur once, and the top ten carry approximately 11%. The CDR3 loop spans 15 amino acids. The V end was cut by 0 bases, the J end by 2 bases, with 8 bases between. Germline assignment: CDR1 SGDLS and CDR2 YYNGEE. The specimen comprised CD4+ or CD8+ T cells sorted from blood, sampled in a trial of the OX40 agonist ivuxolimab. The V and J genes are TRBV9 and TRBJ2-2; D remains ambiguous. The clonotype originates from an adult with an advanced solid tumor such as melanoma, head and neck, liver or kidney cancer. CDR3 residues: CASSVGLGNTGELFF. The DNA of the CDR3 is TGTGCCAGCAGCGTAGGTCTGGGTAACACCGGGGAGCTGTTTTTT.